This T cell receptor beta chain was recorded in a study of early T cells in non-severe SARS-CoV-2 infection. Turning to the study itself: Sequencing of bulk RNA from unsorted whole blood was done, without chain pairing.

Unique molecular identifier tags were affixed to discrete cDNA molecules. TCRdb recomputed calls from the 5' RACE reads with MiXCR, one row per CDR3 protein. Of around 50,000 distinct CDR3 sequences in the sample, 10% to 15% were seen once. The sample holds a few counts of this clonotype. The antigen remains unidentified. Trimming took 8 bases from V and 1 from J, leaving 14 bases between them. The CDR3 spans 14 residues. Germline CDR1 is MDHEN and CDR2 is SYDVKM. General study results and limits: CD4 and private specificities were missed by VDJdb matching, which favored anti-spike CD8 responses.

The sequence derives from an adult who was a healthcare worker with PCR-confirmed SARS-CoV-2 infection or an uninfected control (not recorded which). Sequencing was performed on whole blood. The V call is TRBV28, the J call TRBJ1-1; D is ambiguous. Written as DNA, the CDR3 is TGTGCCAGCTACATGTGGGGTGAGAACACTGAAGCTTTCTTT. Amino acid sequence: CASYMWGENTEAFF. Together with reference TRBV28 and TRBJ1-1, the CDR3 gives the full variable domain: DVKVTQSSRYLVKRTGEKVFLECVQDMDHENMFWYRQDPGLGLRLIYFSYDVKMKEKGDIPEGYSVSREKKERFSLILESASTNQTSMYLCASYMWGENTEAFFGQGTRLTVV.